These 10 T cell receptor beta chains originate from one sample sequenced in a study of cytomegalovirus exposure and HLA in healthy donors. Primers: 60 Vbeta forward and 13 Jbeta reverse. TCRdb's copy holds only in-frame clones and misses some; the assay was immunoSEQ multiplex PCR. This sample has 150,000 to 180,000 clones, with about 80% found just once. Sequences were obtained from PBMCs. These receptors all stem from a man aged 25-40 years in good health and CMV-seropositive.

The chain joins TRBV11-1 to TRBJ2-6; a possible D gene is TRBD1 (5 bases). The CDR3 runs to 17 residues. V lost 3 bases and J lost 4, with 16 bases in between. CDR1 and CDR2 (germline): SGHAT, FQDESV (reference sequence). CDR3 in DNA: TGTGCCAGCAGCTTCCGCAGGGATATTTCGGGGGCCAACGTCCTGACTTTC. Translated: CASSFRRDISGANVLTF.

The rearrangement uses TRBV28 and TRBJ1-1; D not resolved. The CDR3 runs 14 residues. Germline CDR1 MDHEN, CDR2 SYDVKM. V was cut by 1 base and J by 0 bases, with 6 bases left in between. The CDR3 DNA reads TGTGCCAGCAGTTTATACCAGGTGAACACTGAAGCTTTCTTT. This encodes CASSLYQVNTEAFF.

The V gene is TRBV6-6, the J gene TRBJ2-1; 8 bases match TRBD2. The CDR3 is made up of 16 amino acids. Unmatched junction bases numbered 11, after V lost 4 bases and J lost 6 bases. Germline CDR1 is MNHNY and CDR2 is SVGAGI (reference sequence). CDR3 amino acids: CASSSRPAGVTNEQFF. In DNA form, the CDR3 reads TGTGCCAGCAGTTCCCGCCCAGCGGGAGTAACCAATGAGCAGTTCTTC.

The chain links TRBV5-1 to TRBJ2-3; 8 bases match TRBD2. CDR1 is SGHRS, CDR2 YFSETQ, per germline. There are 16 residues in the CDR3. V was pared by 0 bases and J by 0 bases, with 3 bases of the junction left unmatched. The CDR3 DNA is TGCGCCAGCAGCTTGGGTTTAGCGGGGAGCACAGATACGCAGTATTTT. The encoded protein is CASSLGLAGSTDTQYF.

CDR3: CASSVSGRDTEAFF. The CDR3 region has the DNA TGTGCCAGCAGTGTTTCGGGGAGGGACACTGAAGCTTTCTTT. The chain uses TRBV2 and TRBJ1-1; D ambiguous. Trimming removed 4 bases at V and 3 bases at J, with 12 bases between. The CDR3 has 14 residues. Germline CDR1 reads SNHLY; CDR2 reads FYNNEI.

V is TRBV27 and J is TRBJ2-7, with 12 bases that match TRBD1. CDR1 is MNHEY, CDR2 SMNVEV, per germline (reference sequence). The CDR3 is 13 residues long. V shed 10 bases and J 7 bases; nucleotides not matched to a gene: 8. The DNA of the CDR3 is TGTGCCACGGGGACAGGGGGCAGTTGGGAGCAGTACTTC. This codes for CATGTGGSWEQYF.

This clone was observed a few times. The gene calls are TRBV14 and TRBJ1-1; D may be TRBD1 (6 bases). Trimming took off 5 bases at V and 5 bases at J, with 12 bases between the two ends. The CDR3 is 13 residues long. Per the germline V gene, CDR1 is SGHDN and CDR2 is FVKESK. CDR3 DNA: TGTGCCAGCAGCTTACAGGGAGGGACTGAAGCTTTCTTT. This gives the protein CASSLQGGTEAFF.

This clone was picked up one time. J is TRBJ1-1 and V is TRBV10-2, with TRBD1 matching over 7 bases. V shed 6 bases and J 4 bases; nucleotides not matched to a gene: 5. The length of the CDR3 is 13 residues. Germline lookup yields CDR1 WSHSY and CDR2 SAAADI. The CDR3: CASRITGVTEAFF. CDR3 coding DNA: TGCGCCAGCAGGATCACAGGGGTCACTGAAGCTTTCTTT.

The rearrangement uses TRBV29-1 and TRBJ2-5, with TRBD2 identical over 9 bases. Germline V gene data show CDR1 as SQVTM and CDR2 as ANQGSEA. J was trimmed by 1 base and V by 1 base; bases with no gene match: 1. CDR3 length equals 14 residues. CDR3 protein: CSVEGTSAQETQYF. As DNA, the CDR3 is TGCAGCGTTGAAGGGACTAGCGCCCAAGAGACCCAGTACTTC.

DNA for the CDR3: TGTGCCAGCCTCCGGGCCAGGGGCGCTGAAGCTTTCTTT. Amino acid sequence: CASLRARGAEAFF. This sequence joins TRBV27 and TRBJ1-1; D perhaps matches TRBD1 (6 bases). Germline CDR1 is MNHEY and CDR2 is SMNVEV (reference sequence). Trimming pared 8 bases from V and 6 bases from J, leaving 16 bases between. The CDR3 sequence is 13 residues long.